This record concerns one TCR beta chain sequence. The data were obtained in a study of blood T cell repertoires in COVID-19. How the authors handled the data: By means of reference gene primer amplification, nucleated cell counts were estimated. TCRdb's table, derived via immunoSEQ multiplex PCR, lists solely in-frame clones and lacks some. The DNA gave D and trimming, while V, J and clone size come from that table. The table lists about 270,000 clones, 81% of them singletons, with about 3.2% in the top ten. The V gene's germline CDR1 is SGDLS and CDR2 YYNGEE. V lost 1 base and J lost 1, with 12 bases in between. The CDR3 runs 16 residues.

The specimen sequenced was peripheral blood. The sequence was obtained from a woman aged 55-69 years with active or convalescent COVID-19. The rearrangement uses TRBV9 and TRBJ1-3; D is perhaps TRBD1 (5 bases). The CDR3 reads CASSVSGGLSGNTIYF. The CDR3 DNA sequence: TGTGCCAGCAGCGTATCTGGGGGACTATCTGGAAACACCATATATTTT.